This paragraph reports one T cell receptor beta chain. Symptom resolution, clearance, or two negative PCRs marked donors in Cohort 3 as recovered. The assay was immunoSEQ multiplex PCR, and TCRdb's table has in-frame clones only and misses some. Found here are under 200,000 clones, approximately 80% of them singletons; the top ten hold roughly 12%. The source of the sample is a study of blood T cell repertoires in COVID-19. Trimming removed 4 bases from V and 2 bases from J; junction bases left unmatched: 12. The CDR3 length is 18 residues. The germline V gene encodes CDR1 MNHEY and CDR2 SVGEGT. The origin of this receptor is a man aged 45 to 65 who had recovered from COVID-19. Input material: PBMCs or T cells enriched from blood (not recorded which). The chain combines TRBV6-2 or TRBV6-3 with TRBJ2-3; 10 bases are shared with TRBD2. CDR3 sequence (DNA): TGTGCCAGCAGTTCTGTCCCGGGACTAGCGCGATCCACAGATACGCAGTATTTT. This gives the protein CASSSVPGLARSTDTQYF.